The 19 T cell receptor beta chains listed next were all sequenced from one sample in a study of identifying expanded T cells in peripheral blood. Libraries were prepared by immunoSEQ multiplex PCR; TCRdb keeps only in-frame clonotypes and omits some of them. The sample shows more than 95,000 clones, roughly 82% of them seen only once. The sample consisted of blood. The receptor set was obtained from a person aged 18 to 75 in good health.

CDR3 sequence reads: CASSHGRGDEQYF. CDR3 nucleotide sequence: TGCGCCAGCAGCCATGGGAGGGGCGACGAGCAGTACTTC. The rearrangement joins TRBV5-1 to TRBJ2-7; 7 bases align to TRBD2. V dropped 4 bases and J dropped 5; count of bases not matched to a gene: 6. CDR1 and CDR2 (germline): SGHRS, YFSETQ. The CDR3 totals 13 residues.

The CDR3 sequence: CASSFLPGTGGEQYF. The CDR3 DNA follows: TGTGCCAGCAGTTTTTTGCCTGGGACAGGTGGCGAGCAGTACTTC. The J gene is TRBJ2-7, the V gene TRBV27; TRBD1 agrees at 8 bases. With 3 bases clipped from V and 6 bases from J, the junction kept 10 bases outside the gene matches. This CDR3 comprises 15 residues. Germline V gene sequence: CDR1 MNHEY, CDR2 SMNVEV (reference sequence).

J is TRBJ2-3 and V is TRBV7-9; the match to TRBD2 covers 11 bases. The germline CDR1 and CDR2 sequences are SEHNR and FQNEAQ (reference sequence). The junction had 6 bases not matched to a gene; V was cut back by 2 bases and J by 5 bases. The CDR3 sequence is 16 residues long. CDR3 DNA sequence: TGTGCCAGCAGCTTATCTCTAGCGGGGGGAGGAGATACGCAGTATTTT. Its translation: CASSLSLAGGGDTQYF. The entire variable domain, with the rest obtained from reference TRBV7-9 and TRBJ2-3, is as follows: DTGVSQNPRHKITKRGQNVTFRCDPISEHNRLYWYRQTLGQGPEFLTYFQNEAQLEKSRLLSDRFSAERPKGSFSTLEIQRTEQGDSAMYLCASSLSLAGGGDTQYFGPGTRLTVL.

The chain recombines TRBV12-5 with TRBJ1-6; possible D gene TRBD1, 6 bases. The germline CDR1 and CDR2 sequences are LGHNT and FRNRAP. The CDR3 is 15 amino acids. With 4 bases removed from V and 7 bases from J, the gap between germline ends came to 14 bases. CDR3 sequence reads: CASGSGDRLNSPLHF. The DNA for the CDR3 is TGTGCTAGTGGTTCCGGAGACAGGCTGAATTCACCCCTCCACTTT.

The chain has TRBV6-6 and TRBJ1-1; D might be TRBD1 (5 bases). This CDR3 is 15 amino acids long. Per the germline V gene, CDR1 is MNHNY and CDR2 is SVGAGI (reference sequence). Trimming took 2 bases from V and 6 from J, leaving 16 bases between them. This chain's CDR3 is CASSYIGRGTAEAFF. DNA for the CDR3: TGTGCCAGCAGTTACATTGGGAGGGGTACTGCTGAAGCTTTCTTT.

The rearrangement uses TRBV5-4 and TRBJ1-4; D possibly corresponds to TRBD1 (6 bases). The CDR3 consists of 14 residues. Between the trimmed V and J ends, which lost 1 base and 8 bases, there was a span of 12 bases. Germline CDR1 is SGHNT and CDR2 is YYREEE (reference sequence). CDR3 sequence (DNA): TGTGCCAGCAGCTTGCCGGGGGGGCGGGAAAAACTGTTTTTT. The encoded protein is CASSLPGGREKLFF.

The gene calls are TRBV5-1 and TRBJ1-2, with D perhaps TRBD1 (6 bases). The germline gives CDR1 SGHRS, CDR2 YFSETQ. There are 14 residues in the CDR3. Trimming left V 1 base short and J 3 bases short, with 10 bases between. CDR3 nucleotides: TGCGCCAGCAGCTTGTCAGGGGAGGACTATGGCTACACCTTC. It encodes CASSLSGEDYGYTF.

This rearrangement joins TRBV19 to TRBJ2-7; D is possibly TRBD1 or TRBD2 (5 bases each). The CDR3 has 13 amino acids. V was trimmed by 7 bases and J by 6 bases, leaving 16 bases between them. The germline V gene has CDR1 LNHDA and CDR2 SQIVND (reference sequence). The CDR3 DNA is TGTGCCAGTACTACGCAACGGGGCTCCGAGCAGTACTTC. Its translation is CASTTQRGSEQYF.

This rearrangement joins TRBV7-9 to TRBJ1-2; 8 nucleotides align to TRBD1. J was trimmed by 8 bases and V by 5 bases; bases with no gene match: 10. Germline loops: CDR1 SEHNR, CDR2 FQNEAQ (reference sequence). The CDR3 runs 14 residues. For the CDR3, the DNA is TGTGCCAGCAGCCGAAAGGACAGGGTAGAAGGCTACACCTTC. It yields the protein CASSRKDRVEGYTF.

The chain combines TRBV4-1 with TRBJ2-1; TRBD1 matches at 7 bases. CDR3 length: 15 residues. The germline V gene has CDR1 MGHRA and CDR2 YSYEKL. V trimming: 3 bases; J trimming: 2 bases; junction bases outside the gene matches: 4. The CDR3 nucleotides read TGCGCCAGCAGCCACCGGGACAGTACCTACAATGAGCAGTTCTTC. As protein: CASSHRDSTYNEQFF.

This chain joins TRBV2 and TRBJ1-1; maybe TRBD1 (6 bases). The CDR3 is 14 residues long. Deletions cut 7 bases from V and 5 bases from J, with 17 bases between. Germline V lookup: CDR1 SNHLY, CDR2 FYNNEI. In DNA form, the CDR3 reads TGTGCCAGCAATAGCGACAGGTCTGTGACTGAAGCTTTCTTT. Protein: CASNSDRSVTEAFF. Full variable domain (rest looked up from reference TRBV2 and TRBJ1-1): EPEVTQTPSHQVTQMGQEVILRCVPISNHLYFYWYRQILGQKVEFLVSFYNNEISEKSEIFDDQFSVERPDGSNFTLKIRSTKLEDSAMYFCASNSDRSVTEAFFGQGTRLTVV.

CDR3 DNA: TGTGCCAGCAGTCCGAGGGACAGCCGCACAGATACGCAGTATTTT. Protein: CASSPRDSRTDTQYF. The rearrangement links TRBV6-5 to TRBJ2-3; 7 bases fit TRBD1. The CDR3 spans 15 residues. The V and J ends lost 5 bases and 1 base, in that order; junction bases with no gene match: 6. Germline V gene sequence: CDR1 MNHEY, CDR2 SVGAGI.

V is TRBV6-5 and J is TRBJ2-7; D gene uncertain. Trimming removed 4 bases from V and 3 bases from J, with 16 bases in between. The CDR3 loop spans 15 amino acids. Germline CDR1 reads MNHEY; CDR2 reads SVGAGI. The chain's CDR3 is CASSSEPEPYYEQYF. The CDR3 coding sequence is TGTGCCAGCAGTTCCGAGCCTGAACCTTACTACGAGCAGTACTTC.

A single count supports this clone. The chain combines TRBV30 with TRBJ2-5; D uncertain. The germline V gene has CDR1 GTSNPN and CDR2 SVGIG (reference sequence). V lost 0 bases to trimming and J lost 5 bases, with 4 bases between them. This CDR3 comprises 11 residues. The CDR3 DNA is TGTGCCTGGAGTGTAAAGGAGACCCAGTACTTC. Protein product: CAWSVKETQYF.

Worth noting for this clone: Other DNA sequences from this sample encode an identical CDR3 as well. The V gene is TRBV18, the J gene TRBJ1-3, with D unclear. Germline V lookup: CDR1 KGHSH, CDR2 LQKENI. This CDR3 contains 15 residues. Trimming removed 4 bases from V and 0 bases from J, with 10 bases in between. CDR3 sequence: CASSLQTDSGNTIYF. The CDR3 bases are TGTGCCAGCTCACTTCAGACGGACTCTGGAAACACCATATATTTT.

This sequence joins TRBV6-1 and TRBJ2-7; 8 nucleotides line up with TRBD1. The CDR3 is made up of 14 amino acids. Germline CDR1 MNHNS, CDR2 SASEGT. V gave up 7 bases and J gave up 1 base; unmatched junction bases: 6. Here the CDR3 DNA reads TGTGCCAGCAAACAGGACAGGGAGTCCTACGAGCAGTACTTC. Translating it yields CASKQDRESYEQYF.

The chain is built from TRBV5-1 and TRBJ1-1; TRBD1 matches 10 bases. Losses at the gene ends were 4 bases for V and 6 bases for J; bases not matched to a gene: 3. There are 13 residues in the CDR3. Germline V gene lookup returns CDR1 SGHRS and CDR2 YFSETQ. In DNA, the CDR3 is TGCGCCAGCAGCCCGGACAGGGGGGCTGAAGCTTTCTTT. This translates into CASSPDRGAEAFF.

The gene calls are TRBV30 and TRBJ1-2; TRBD1 is a possible D gene (5 bases). V lost 2 bases and J lost 6, with 19 bases in between. CDR1 and CDR2 from the germline V gene are GTSNPN and SVGIG (reference sequence). The CDR3 loop spans 15 amino acids. The CDR3 here is CAWSHPVAGGNGYTF. DNA for the CDR3: TGTGCCTGGAGTCACCCCGTCGCGGGGGGTAATGGCTACACCTTC.

The V call is TRBV5-1, the J call TRBJ1-6; D not resolved. Between the trimmed V and J ends, which lost 5 bases and 6 bases, there was a span of 6 bases. This CDR3 comprises 12 residues. Germline CDR1 SGHRS, CDR2 YFSETQ. CDR3 residues: CASRDLNSPLHF. The CDR3 DNA reads as TGCGCCAGCAGGGACCTTAATTCACCCCTCCACTTT.